Listed below are T cell receptor beta chains from one sample, sequenced in a study of blood T cells in healthy people across ages. TCRdb re-derived calls from the 5' RACE reads in MiXCR, one entry per CDR3 protein. The table lists 700,000 to 850,000 distinct CDR3 sequences, under 40% of them singletons. The sequencing sample was made of blood. The receptors stem from a young man in good health. Each CDR3 is given with its conserved first and last residue. Fields, in order: clone size, V gene, J gene, CDR3 protein. Clone size is shown for a subset of rows, as once, few, many or a class of expanded clone.

clone size: many
V gene: TRBV28
J gene: TRBJ2-5
CDR3 protein: CASSLVGNGETQYF

clone size: -
V gene: TRBV7-9
J gene: TRBJ2-3
CDR3 protein: CASSQTSVLADTQYF

clone size: -
V gene: TRBV20-1
J gene: TRBJ1-2
CDR3 protein: CSARSENYGYTF

clone size: few
V gene: TRBV11-1
J gene: TRBJ2-1
CDR3 protein: CASSPGYRAWNEQFF

clone size: -
V gene: TRBV29-1
J gene: TRBJ2-1
CDR3 protein: CSVERPGICDEQFF

clone size: -
V gene: TRBV20-1
J gene: TRBJ2-3
CDR3 protein: CSARDLLAWGFSTDTQYF

clone size: -
V gene: TRBV15
J gene: TRBJ2-7
CDR3 protein: CATSRDDGGRITYEQYF

clone size: few
V gene: TRBV24-1
J gene: TRBJ2-3
CDR3 protein: CATSESGRGRDTQYF

clone size: -
V gene: TRBV10-3
J gene: TRBJ2-2
CDR3 protein: CAISTNTGELFF

clone size: -
V gene: TRBV20-1
J gene: TRBJ2-7
CDR3 protein: CSAEGGLNSYEQYF

clone size: -
V gene: TRBV9
J gene: TRBJ2-3
CDR3 protein: CASSVPPSTATQYF

clone size: -
V gene: TRBV12-3/TRBV12-4
J gene: TRBJ2-7
CDR3 protein: CASTPYLGAYEQYF

clone size: few
V gene: TRBV4-1
J gene: TRBJ2-3
CDR3 protein: CASSQPNWEDTQYF

clone size: -
V gene: TRBV10-2
J gene: TRBJ2-3
CDR3 protein: CASSEPTSGADTQYF

clone size: few
V gene: TRBV7-2
J gene: TRBJ1-1
CDR3 protein: CASSLRRTAEAFF

clone size: -
V gene: TRBV5-1
J gene: TRBJ2-2
CDR3 protein: CASSPVRVSGGELFF

clone size: -
V gene: TRBV28
J gene: TRBJ2-3
CDR3 protein: CASTLLVGQGTDTQYF

clone size: -
V gene: TRBV7-2
J gene: TRBJ1-2
CDR3 protein: CASSPTRDSMAYGYTF

clone size: -
V gene: TRBV6-5
J gene: TRBJ1-1
CDR3 protein: CASSRGTGGGGTEAFF

clone size: few
V gene: TRBV7-9
J gene: TRBJ2-1
CDR3 protein: CASSFENNEQFF

clone size: -
V gene: TRBV7-2
J gene: TRBJ1-1
CDR3 protein: CASSFAGTGVSGAFF

clone size: -
V gene: TRBV12-3/TRBV12-4
J gene: TRBJ2-5
CDR3 protein: CASSRTGKQETQYF

clone size: -
V gene: TRBV4-3
J gene: TRBJ2-5
CDR3 protein: CASSHLPRAADQETQYF

clone size: few
V gene: TRBV4-3
J gene: TRBJ2-7
CDR3 protein: CASSQDGGGGRYEQYF

clone size: -
V gene: TRBV20-1
J gene: TRBJ1-5
CDR3 protein: CSALRQPNQPQHF

clone size: many
V gene: TRBV12-3/TRBV12-4
J gene: TRBJ2-3
CDR3 protein: CASASPWGGGTDTQYF

clone size: -
V gene: TRBV10-3
J gene: TRBJ2-2
CDR3 protein: CAISEGVGELFF

clone size: few
V gene: TRBV5-1
J gene: -
CDR3 protein: CASSGVRDSYNEQYF

clone size: few
V gene: TRBV7-2
J gene: TRBJ2-3
CDR3 protein: CASSREGTGVSDTQYF

clone size: -
V gene: TRBV6-5
J gene: TRBJ1-2
CDR3 protein: CASSRQPSYGYTF

clone size: many
V gene: TRBV5-1
J gene: TRBJ1-2
CDR3 protein: CASSLDTGANGYTF

clone size: -
V gene: TRBV24-1
J gene: TRBJ2-3
CDR3 protein: CATSHLGDTQYF

clone size: few
V gene: TRBV4-3
J gene: TRBJ2-5
CDR3 protein: CASSPQSSRAHEQYF

clone size: few
V gene: TRBV7-9
J gene: TRBJ1-1
CDR3 protein: CASSLVRQMNTEAFF

clone size: -
V gene: TRBV19
J gene: TRBJ2-1
CDR3 protein: CASSMVLGQGYNEQFF